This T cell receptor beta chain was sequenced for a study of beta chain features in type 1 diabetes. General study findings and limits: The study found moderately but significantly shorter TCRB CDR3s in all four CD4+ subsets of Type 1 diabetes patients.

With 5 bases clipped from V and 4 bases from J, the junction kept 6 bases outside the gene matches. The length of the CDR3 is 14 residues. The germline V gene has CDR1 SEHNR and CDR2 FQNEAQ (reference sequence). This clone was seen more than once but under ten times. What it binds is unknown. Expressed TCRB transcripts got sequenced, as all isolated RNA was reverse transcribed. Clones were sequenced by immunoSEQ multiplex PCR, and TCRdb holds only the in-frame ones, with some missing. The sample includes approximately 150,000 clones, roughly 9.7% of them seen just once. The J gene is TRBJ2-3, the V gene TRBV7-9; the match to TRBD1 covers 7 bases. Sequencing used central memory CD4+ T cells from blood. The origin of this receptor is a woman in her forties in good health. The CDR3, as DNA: TGTGCCAGCAGCGTAGACGACAGGGCAGATACGCAGTATTTT. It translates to CASSVDDRADTQYF.